One sample yielded the 5 T cell receptor beta chains listed below, sequenced in a study of Tregs in tolerant kidney transplant recipients. Libraries were prepared by immunoSEQ multiplex PCR; TCRdb keeps only in-frame clonotypes and omits some of them. The listing contains roughly 48,000 clones. The material was CD4+ T cells from blood, obtained before the transplant. These receptors all stem from a human donor who received a combined kidney and bone marrow transplant.

Incomplete CDR3 DNA: TGTGCCAGCAGCTTATCTAGCCAAGGGACAGATACG. Protein sequence: CASSLSSQGTDT. In full, the CDR3 reads CASSLSSQGTDTQYF. V gene TRBV11-2 combines with J gene TRBJ2-3; D may be TRBD2 (5 bases). The observed sequence ends 3 residues before the CDR3 terminus, with the missing tail filled in from the germline J gene. Between the trimmed V and J ends, which lost 2 bases and 3 bases, there was a span of 12 bases. Germline V gives CDR1 SGHAT, CDR2 FQNNGV. The CDR3 totals 15 residues.

For this clone: The CDR3 end is not reached by the read, which stops 3 residues before it; the germline J gene fills it in. This sequence joins TRBV2 and TRBJ1-4, with D unresolved. CDR3 size: 14 residues. Per the germline V gene, CDR1 is SNHLY and CDR2 is FYNNEI. The V gene lost 4 bases and the J gene lost 4 bases, with 10 bases spanning the gap. The covered CDR3 bases are TGTGCCAGCAGTGTACAGCCCAATAATGAAAAA. Protein product: CASSVQPNNEK. The complete CDR3 sequence is CASSVQPNNEKLFF.

Remarks on this clone: The DNA ends 3 residues before the CDR3 does, and the rest of the CDR3 is filled in from the germline J gene. The V call is TRBV7-3, the J call TRBJ2-1; possibly TRBD2 for D (6 bases). V was clipped by 5 bases and J by 7 bases, with 12 bases between them. The CDR3 has 13 residues. Germline CDR1 SGHTA, CDR2 FQGTGA. CDR3 loop: CASSPRLGNEQFF. The DNA read from the CDR3 is TGTGCCAGCAGCCCCAGACTAGGGAATGAG.

Remarks on this clone: Coverage ceases 3 residues before the CDR3 finishes, and the germline J gene fills in the end. This sequence joins TRBV18 and TRBJ2-4, with 9 bases that match TRBD1. V dropped 3 bases and J dropped 4; count of bases not matched to a gene: 4. The CDR3 has 15 residues. The germline CDR1 and CDR2 sequences are KGHSH and LQKENI. CDR3 sequence: CASSPAGTGKNIQYF. The sequenced CDR3 bases are TGTGCCAGCTCACCGGCCGGGACAGGGAAAAACATT.

Worth noting for this clone: The CDR3 end is not reached by the read, which stops 3 residues before it; the germline J gene fills it in. This chain connects TRBV20-1 to TRBJ2-3, with 10 bases aligning to TRBD2. Looked up from germline, CDR1 is DFQATT and CDR2 is SNEGSKA (reference sequence). This CDR3 region has 13 residues. Trimming at V came to 4 bases and at J to 3 bases, leaving 1 base not matched to a gene. The CDR3 loop is CSAKREGTDTQYF. Partial CDR3 DNA: TGCAGTGCTAAGCGGGAGGGGACAGATACG.